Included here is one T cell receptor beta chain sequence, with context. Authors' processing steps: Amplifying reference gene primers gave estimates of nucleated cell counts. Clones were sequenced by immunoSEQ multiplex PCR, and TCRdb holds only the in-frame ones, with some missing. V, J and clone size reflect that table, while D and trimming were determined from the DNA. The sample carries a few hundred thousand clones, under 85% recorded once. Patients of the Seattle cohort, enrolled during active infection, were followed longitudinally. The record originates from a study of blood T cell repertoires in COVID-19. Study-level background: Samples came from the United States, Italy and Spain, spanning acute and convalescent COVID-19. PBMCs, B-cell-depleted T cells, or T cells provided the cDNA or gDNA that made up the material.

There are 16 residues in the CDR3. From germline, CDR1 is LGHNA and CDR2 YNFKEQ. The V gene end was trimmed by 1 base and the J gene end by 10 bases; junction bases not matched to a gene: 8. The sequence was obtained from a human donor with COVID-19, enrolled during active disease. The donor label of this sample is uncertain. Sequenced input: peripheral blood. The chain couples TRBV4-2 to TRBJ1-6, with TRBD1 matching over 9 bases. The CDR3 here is CASSQGGQGLGSPLHF. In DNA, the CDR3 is TGTGCCAGCAGCCAAGGGGGACAGGGTCTTGGATCACCCCTCCACTTT.